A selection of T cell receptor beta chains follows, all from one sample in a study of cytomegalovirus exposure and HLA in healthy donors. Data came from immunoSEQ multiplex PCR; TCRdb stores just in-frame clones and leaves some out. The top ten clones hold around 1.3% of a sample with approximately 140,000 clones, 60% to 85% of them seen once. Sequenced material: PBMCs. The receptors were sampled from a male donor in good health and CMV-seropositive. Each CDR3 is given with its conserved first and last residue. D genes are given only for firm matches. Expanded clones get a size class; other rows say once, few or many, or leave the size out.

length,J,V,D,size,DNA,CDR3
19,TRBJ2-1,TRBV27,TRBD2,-,TGTGCCAGCAGCTTCAGGGGAACGGCTAGCGGGGGGGCCTACAATGAGCAGTTCTTC,CASSFRGTASGGAYNEQFF
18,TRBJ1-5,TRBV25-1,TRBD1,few,TGTGCCAGCAGTGATTCCCGGGACAGCCAACTTAGCAATCAGCCCCAGCATTTT,CASSDSRDSQLSNQPQHF
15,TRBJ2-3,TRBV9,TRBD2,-,TGTGCCAGCAGCTCCCAACTAGCGGGGGCGGATACGCAGTATTTT,CASSSQLAGADTQYF
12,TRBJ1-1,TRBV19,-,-,TGTGCCAGTAGTAAGTTGAGCACTGAAGCTTTCTTT,CASSKLSTEAFF
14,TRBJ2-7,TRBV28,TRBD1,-,TGTGCCAGCTCAAAGGGACAGGGGTACAACGAGCAGTACTTC,CASSKGQGYNEQYF
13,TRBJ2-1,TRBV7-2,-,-,TGTGCCAGCAGCTTAGGTATTATCAATGAGCAGTTCTTC,CASSLGIINEQFF
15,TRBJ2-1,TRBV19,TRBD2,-,TGTGCCAGTAGTAGTAGCGGGAGCTCCTACAATGAGCAGTTCTTC,CASSSSGSSYNEQFF
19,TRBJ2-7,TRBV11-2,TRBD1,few,TGTGCCAGCAGCTTACCCTCAACCGGGACAGGGGGTGGTTACTACGAGCAGTACTTC,CASSLPSTGTGGGYYEQYF
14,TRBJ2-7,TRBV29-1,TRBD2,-,TGCAGCGTTGCCGGGCTAGCGGGGGCCTACGAGCAGTACTTC,CSVAGLAGAYEQYF
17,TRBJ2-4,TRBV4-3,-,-,TGCGCCAGCAGCCAAAGCACAGGGTACGGGACCAAAAACATTCAGTACTTC,CASSQSTGYGTKNIQYF
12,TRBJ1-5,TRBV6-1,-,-,TGTGCCAGCAAATACGAGTGGGGCAGCCAGCATTTT,CASKYEWGSQHF
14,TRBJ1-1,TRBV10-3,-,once,TGTGCCAGCTACCAACAGGATCGGGGGACTGAAGCTTTCTTT,CASYQQDRGTEAFF
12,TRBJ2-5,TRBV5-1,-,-,TGCGCCAGCAGCTCGGACAGATCTGAGCAGTACTTC,CASSSDRSEQYF
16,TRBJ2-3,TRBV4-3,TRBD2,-,TGCGCCAGCAGCCAAGATCTTACGGGAGGGGGAGATACGCAGTATTTT,CASSQDLTGGGDTQYF
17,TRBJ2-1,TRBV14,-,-,TGTGCCAGCAGCCAAGACGATCCGGGAGAATTTTACAATGAGCAGTTCTTC,CASSQDDPGEFYNEQFF
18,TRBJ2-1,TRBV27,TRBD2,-,TGTGCCAGCAGTTTATCGGGACTAGTTGGAGGGCAGTACAATGAGCAGTTCTTC,CASSLSGLVGGQYNEQFF
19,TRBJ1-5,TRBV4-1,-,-,TGCGCCAGCAGCCAAGTTTTGGACAGCATTGTATATAGCAATCAGCCCCAGCATTTT,CASSQVLDSIVYSNQPQHF
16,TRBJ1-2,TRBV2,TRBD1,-,TGTGCCAGCGGACAGGTCGGGACAGGGGAATCGCGAGGCTACACCTTC,CASGQVGTGESRGYTF
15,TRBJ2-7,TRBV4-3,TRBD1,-,TGCGCCAGCAGCCAAGATGGGACAGGAGTCTACGAGCAGTACTTC,CASSQDGTGVYEQYF
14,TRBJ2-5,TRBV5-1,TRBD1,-,TGCGCCAGCAGCTCGGGACAGGGGGCTGGAGAGCAGTACTTC,CASSSGQGAGEQYF
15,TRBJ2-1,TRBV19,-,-,TGTGCCAGTAGTATAAGTTATCCGGTCAACAATGAGCAGTTCTTC,CASSISYPVNNEQFF
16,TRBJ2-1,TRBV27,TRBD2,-,TGTGCCAGCAGTTTATCACCGGGACTAGCCCGCAATGAGCAGTTCTTC,CASSLSPGLARNEQFF
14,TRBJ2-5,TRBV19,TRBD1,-,TGTGCCAGTAGTTTTCGGGACAGCCAAGAGACCCAGTACTTC,CASSFRDSQETQYF
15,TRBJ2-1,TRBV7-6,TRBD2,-,TGTGCCAGCAGCTTTAGCGGGGGGGGTTACAATGAGCAGTTCTTC,CASSFSGGGYNEQFF
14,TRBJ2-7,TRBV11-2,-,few,TGTGCCAGCAGCAACCGGGACTTTTCCTACGAGCAGTACTTC,CASSNRDFSYEQYF
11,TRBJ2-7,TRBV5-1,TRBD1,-,TGCGCCAGCAGCACGGACAGGGAGCAGTACTTC,CASSTDREQYF
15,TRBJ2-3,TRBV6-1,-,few,TGTGCCAGCAACGGCGGCGCCTTTAGCACAGATACGCAGTATTTT,CASNGGAFSTDTQYF
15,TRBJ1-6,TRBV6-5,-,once,TGTGCCAGCAGTTATCAGGGGTTCTATAATTCACCCCTCCACTTT,CASSYQGFYNSPLHF
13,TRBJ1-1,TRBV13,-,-,TGTGCCAGCAGCTATCTACAGGGTGGTGAAGCTTTCTTT,CASSYLQGGEAFF
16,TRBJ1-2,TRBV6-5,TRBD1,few,TGTGCCAGCAGTTACGGGACAGGTGGAGATGGCTATGGCTACACCTTC,CASSYGTGGDGYGYTF
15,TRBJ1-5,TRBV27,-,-,TGTGCCAGCAGTTTATCGATAGGGAGGGGCGAGCCCCAGCATTTT,CASSLSIGRGEPQHF
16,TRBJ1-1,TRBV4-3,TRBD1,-,TGCGCCAGCAGCCAAGAAGGGGACAGGGTTAGCACTGAAGCTTTCTTT,CASSQEGDRVSTEAFF
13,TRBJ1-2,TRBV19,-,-,TGTGCCAGTACACAGGGTGCTAACTATGGCTACACCTTC,CASTQGANYGYTF
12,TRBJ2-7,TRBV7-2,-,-,TGTGCCAGCAGCGCCGACACCTACGAGCAGTACTTC,CASSADTYEQYF
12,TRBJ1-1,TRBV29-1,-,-,TGCAGCGTCGTGACAGGGAACACTGAAGCTTTCTTT,CSVVTGNTEAFF
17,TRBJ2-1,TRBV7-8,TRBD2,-,TGTGCCAGCAGCTCTGGTAGCGGGAGGGCCCTAGCTTTAATTAAACTCTTC,CASSSGSGRALALIKLF
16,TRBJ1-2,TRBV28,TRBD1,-,TGTGCCAGCACCCTTTTTCAACAGGGACAGGGGTATGGCTACACCTTC,CASTLFQQGQGYGYTF
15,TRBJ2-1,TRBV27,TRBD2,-,TGTGCCAGCACGCTACTAGCGGGAGTTGGGGATGAGCAGTTCTTC,CASTLLAGVGDEQFF
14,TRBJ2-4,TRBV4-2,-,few,TGTGCCAGCAGCCAAGATCTCGCCAAAAACATTCAGTACTTC,CASSQDLAKNIQYF
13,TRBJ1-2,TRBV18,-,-,TGTGCCAGCTCACCACCGGGGCGCCCTGGCTACACCTTC,CASSPPGRPGYTF
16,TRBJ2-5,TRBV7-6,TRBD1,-,TGTGCCAGCAGCTTAGTGATGGACAGGGGGCGAGAGACCCAGTACTTC,CASSLVMDRGRETQYF
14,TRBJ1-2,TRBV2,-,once,TGTGCCAGCAGTGAAATCGGGGAGAATCATGGCTACACCTTC,CASSEIGENHGYTF
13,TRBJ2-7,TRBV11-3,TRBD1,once,TGTGCCAGCAGCATCGGGACAGCCCGGGAGCAGTACTTC,CASSIGTAREQYF
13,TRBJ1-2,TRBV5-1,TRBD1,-,TGCGCCAGCAGCCGAACAGGGGACAATGGCTACACCTTC,CASSRTGDNGYTF
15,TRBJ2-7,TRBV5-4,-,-,TGTGCCAGCAGCCGGGAGGGACAGGGATCCTACGAGCAGTACTTC,CASSREGQGSYEQYF
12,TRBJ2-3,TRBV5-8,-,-,TGTGCCAGCAGCTTTCGGGCAGATACGCAGTATTTT,CASSFRADTQYF
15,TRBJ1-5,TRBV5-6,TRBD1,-,TGTGCCAGCAGCTCGGGACAGGGGTTGGGTCAGCCCCAGCATTTT,CASSSGQGLGQPQHF
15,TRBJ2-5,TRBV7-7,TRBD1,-,TGTGCTAGCAGCCCTATGGACAGGGGGCAAGGGACCCAGTACTTC,CASSPMDRGQGTQYF
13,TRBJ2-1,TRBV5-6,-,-,TGTGCCAGCAGCTTGGGAGGACTCTGGGAGCAGTTCTTC,CASSLGGLWEQFF
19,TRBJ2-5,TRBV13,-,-,TGTGCCAGCAGCTTCCAGAGAGCCATACAGGAGGGTCACCAAGAGACCCAGTACTTC,CASSFQRAIQEGHQETQYF
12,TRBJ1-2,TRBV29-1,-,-,TGCAGCGTTGATCGGCAGGGCTATGGCTACACCTTC,CSVDRQGYGYTF
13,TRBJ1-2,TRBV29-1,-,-,TGCAGCGTGAGTCAGGGTCCCTCTCATGGCTACACCTTC,CSVSQGPSHGYTF
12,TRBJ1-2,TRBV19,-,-,TGTGCCAGTAGTACCAATACCCGGGGCTACACCTTC,CASSTNTRGYTF
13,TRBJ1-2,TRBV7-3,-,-,TGTGCCAGCAGCGACAGTTCAGGTTATGGCTACACCTTC,CASSDSSGYGYTF
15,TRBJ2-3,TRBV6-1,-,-,TGTGCCAGCAGTGAAAGGGTAGCGGGCACAGATACGCAGTATTTT,CASSERVAGTDTQYF
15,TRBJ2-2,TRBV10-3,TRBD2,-,TGTGCCATCTGGGGGGAGGGGATGGACACCGGGGAGCTGTTTTTT,CAIWGEGMDTGELFF
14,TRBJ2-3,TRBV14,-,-,TGTGCCAGCAGCCAAGTGTACTTCACAGATACGCAGTATTTT,CASSQVYFTDTQYF
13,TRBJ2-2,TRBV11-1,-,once,TGTGCCAGCAGCTCCGGCTACAGGGGGGAGCTGTTTTTT,CASSSGYRGELFF
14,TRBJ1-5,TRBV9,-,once,TGTGCCAGCAGCCCGGGACATCCCAATCAGCCCCAGCATTTT,CASSPGHPNQPQHF